These T cell receptor beta chains were read from a single sample in a study of technical replicates of blood from a handful of donors. The assay was immunoSEQ multiplex PCR, and TCRdb's table has in-frame clones only and misses some. The table has approximately 75,000 clones, around 97% seen once. Sequenced: T cells isolated from PBMCs. The receptors here all came from a human donor in good health. Each CDR3 is given with its conserved first and last residue. D genes are given only for firm matches. Size values are once, few and many counts, or a class for expanded clones, and some rows have none.

clone size: NA; D gene: TRBD1; J gene: TRBJ1-2; V gene: TRBV29-1; CDR3 protein: CSVDRGDYGYTF; CDR3 DNA: TGCAGCGTGGACAGGGGGGACTATGGCTACACCTTC
clone size: NA; D gene: NA; J gene: TRBJ2-7; V gene: TRBV6-6; CDR3 protein: CASSGAGWHEQYF; CDR3 DNA: TGTGCCAGCAGCGGGGCGGGATGGCACGAGCAGTACTTC
clone size: NA; D gene: NA; J gene: TRBJ2-1; V gene: TRBV9; CDR3 protein: CASSVGPSSYNEQFF; CDR3 DNA: TGTGCCAGCAGCGTAGGTCCTAGCTCCTACAATGAGCAGTTCTTC
clone size: NA; D gene: TRBD2; J gene: TRBJ2-6; V gene: TRBV28; CDR3 protein: CASSLRVLAPSSGANVLTF; CDR3 DNA: TGTGCCAGCAGTTTAAGGGTACTAGCGCCGAGCTCTGGGGCCAACGTCCTGACTTTC
clone size: once; D gene: TRBD1; J gene: TRBJ1-1; V gene: TRBV30; CDR3 protein: CAWDRGTTEAFF; CDR3 DNA: TGTGCCTGGGACAGGGGAACTACTGAAGCTTTCTTT
clone size: once; D gene: TRBD2; J gene: TRBJ2-7; V gene: TRBV11-1; CDR3 protein: CASSPDPDSGPFF; CDR3 DNA: TGTGCCAGCAGCCCCGACCCGGATAGCGGGCCTTTCTTC
clone size: NA; D gene: TRBD2; J gene: TRBJ2-2; V gene: TRBV2; CDR3 protein: CASRGELNTGELFF; CDR3 DNA: TGTGCCAGCCGGGGGGAGTTGAACACCGGGGAGCTGTTTTTT
clone size: NA; D gene: TRBD1; J gene: TRBJ1-5; V gene: TRBV7-9; CDR3 protein: CASSLSGGGNQPQHF; CDR3 DNA: TGTGCCAGCAGCTTATCAGGGGGTGGGAATCAGCCCCAGCATTTT
clone size: NA; D gene: NA; J gene: TRBJ2-2; V gene: TRBV7-7; CDR3 protein: CASSLLPRAGELFF; CDR3 DNA: TGTGCCAGCAGCCTTCTCCCGCGGGCAGGGGAGCTGTTTTTT
clone size: NA; D gene: TRBD1; J gene: TRBJ1-2; V gene: TRBV5-1; CDR3 protein: CASSYTGGYGYTF; CDR3 DNA: TGCGCCAGCAGTTATACAGGGGGCTATGGCTACACCTTC
clone size: NA; D gene: NA; J gene: TRBJ1-6; V gene: TRBV13; CDR3 protein: CASSLQGSSYNSPLHF; CDR3 DNA: TGTGCCAGCAGCTTACAGGGAAGCTCCTATAATTCACCCCTCCACTTT
clone size: NA; D gene: TRBD1; J gene: TRBJ2-7; V gene: TRBV5-1; CDR3 protein: CASSFARGQGAPLQYF; CDR3 DNA: TGCGCCAGCAGCTTCGCCCGTGGCCAGGGGGCACCTCTGCAGTACTTC
clone size: NA; D gene: NA; J gene: TRBJ2-5; V gene: TRBV2; CDR3 protein: CASRRMQGRETQYF; CDR3 DNA: TGTGCCAGCAGGAGAATGCAGGGCAGGGAGACCCAGTACTTC
clone size: NA; D gene: TRBD2; J gene: TRBJ2-7; V gene: TRBV5-1; CDR3 protein: CASSAATSGSPHEQYF; CDR3 DNA: TGCGCCAGCAGCGCGGCGACTAGCGGGAGTCCCCACGAGCAGTACTTC
clone size: few; D gene: NA; J gene: TRBJ1-1; V gene: TRBV28; CDR3 protein: CASSLHRAESNNTEAFF; CDR3 DNA: TGTGCCAGCAGTTTACACAGGGCTGAGAGTAACAACACTGAAGCTTTCTTT
clone size: NA; D gene: TRBD1; J gene: TRBJ2-7; V gene: TRBV6-1; CDR3 protein: CASSELGQFMPYEQYF; CDR3 DNA: TGTGCCAGCAGTGAACTGGGACAGTTTATGCCCTACGAGCAGTACTTC
clone size: once; D gene: NA; J gene: TRBJ2-1; V gene: TRBV9; CDR3 protein: CASTQVISSSYNEQFF; CDR3 DNA: TGTGCCAGCACCCAGGTGATCTCGAGCTCCTACAATGAGCAGTTCTTC
clone size: NA; D gene: TRBD2; J gene: TRBJ2-7; V gene: TRBV13; CDR3 protein: CASSLLAGRRGEQYF; CDR3 DNA: TGTGCCAGCAGCTTATTAGCGGGCCGCCGAGGCGAGCAGTACTTC
clone size: NA; D gene: TRBD1; J gene: TRBJ1-2; V gene: TRBV6-1; CDR3 protein: CASSLTGTGLYGYTF; CDR3 DNA: TGTGCCAGCAGTTTAACCGGGACAGGGCTGTATGGCTACACCTTC
clone size: NA; D gene: NA; J gene: TRBJ2-2; V gene: TRBV4-1; CDR3 protein: CASSQEMTGANTGELFF; CDR3 DNA: TGCGCCAGCAGCCAAGAGATGACAGGCGCGAACACCGGGGAGCTGTTTTTT
clone size: NA; D gene: TRBD2; J gene: TRBJ2-1; V gene: TRBV5-1; CDR3 protein: CASTGLAGYNEQFF; CDR3 DNA: TGCGCCAGCACGGGACTAGCGGGGTACAATGAGCAGTTCTTC
clone size: NA; D gene: NA; J gene: TRBJ2-3; V gene: TRBV28; CDR3 protein: CASSSAEKRTDTQYF; CDR3 DNA: TGTGCCAGCAGTTCCGCCGAGAAGCGCACAGATACGCAGTATTTT
clone size: once; D gene: TRBD1; J gene: TRBJ2-7; V gene: TRBV9; CDR3 protein: CASSVGGTGKDEQYF; CDR3 DNA: TGTGCCAGCAGCGTAGGCGGGACAGGGAAGGACGAGCAGTACTTC
clone size: NA; D gene: NA; J gene: TRBJ1-2; V gene: TRBV29-1; CDR3 protein: CSVVLSYGYTF; CDR3 DNA: TGCAGCGTTGTGTTGAGCTATGGCTACACCTTC
clone size: NA; D gene: TRBD1; J gene: TRBJ1-2; V gene: TRBV6-1; CDR3 protein: CASRQGAWVGYTF; CDR3 DNA: TGTGCCAGCAGACAGGGGGCCTGGGTAGGCTACACCTTC
clone size: NA; D gene: NA; J gene: TRBJ2-5; V gene: TRBV6-1; CDR3 protein: CASSDPGGETQYF; CDR3 DNA: TGTGCCAGCAGTGATCCAGGTGGAGAGACCCAGTACTTC
clone size: NA; D gene: NA; J gene: TRBJ1-5; V gene: TRBV7-9; CDR3 protein: CASSPLYGVLDGQPQHF; CDR3 DNA: TGTGCCAGCAGCCCGCTTTACGGGGTCCTTGACGGCCAGCCCCAGCATTTT
clone size: NA; D gene: NA; J gene: TRBJ2-7; V gene: TRBV7-6; CDR3 protein: CASSLEGGTPTYEQYF; CDR3 DNA: TGTGCCAGCAGCTTAGAAGGAGGGACGCCCACCTACGAGCAGTACTTC
clone size: once; D gene: NA; J gene: TRBJ2-7; V gene: TRBV2; CDR3 protein: CASSEEGGGGVGAYEQYF; CDR3 DNA: TGTGCCAGCAGTGAAGAGGGAGGCGGCGGGGTTGGTGCCTACGAGCAGTACTTC